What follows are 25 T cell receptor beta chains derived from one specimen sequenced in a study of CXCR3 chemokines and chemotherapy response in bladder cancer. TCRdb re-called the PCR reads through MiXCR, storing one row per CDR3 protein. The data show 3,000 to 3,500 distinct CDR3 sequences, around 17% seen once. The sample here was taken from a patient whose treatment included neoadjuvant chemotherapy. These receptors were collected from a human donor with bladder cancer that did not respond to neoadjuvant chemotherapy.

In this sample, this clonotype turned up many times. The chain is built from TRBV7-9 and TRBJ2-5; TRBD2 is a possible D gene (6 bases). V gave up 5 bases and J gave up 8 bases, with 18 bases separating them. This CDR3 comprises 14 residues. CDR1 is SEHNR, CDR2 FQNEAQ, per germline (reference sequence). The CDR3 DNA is TGTGCCAGCAGCCCCCGTGGTAGCGGAGAAACCCAGTACTTC. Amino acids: CASSPRGSGETQYF. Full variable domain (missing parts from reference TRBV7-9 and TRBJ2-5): DTGVSQNPRHKITKRGQNVTFRCDPISEHNRLYWYRQTLGQGPEFLTYFQNEAQLEKSRLLSDRFSAERPKGSFSTLEIQRTEQGDSAMYLCASSPRGSGETQYFGPGTRLLVL.

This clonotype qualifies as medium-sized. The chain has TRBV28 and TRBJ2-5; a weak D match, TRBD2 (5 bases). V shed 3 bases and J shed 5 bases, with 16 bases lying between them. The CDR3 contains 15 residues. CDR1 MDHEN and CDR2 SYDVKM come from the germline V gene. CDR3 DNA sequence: TGTGCCAGCAGTTTCGGAAGAGGGATCGGCGAGACCCAGTACTTC. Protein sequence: CASSFGRGIGETQYF. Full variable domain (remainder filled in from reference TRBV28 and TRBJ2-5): DVKVTQSSRYLVKRTGEKVFLECVQDMDHENMFWYRQDPGLGLRLIYFSYDVKMKEKGDIPEGYSVSREKKERFSLILESASTNQTSMYLCASSFGRGIGETQYFGPGTRLLVL.

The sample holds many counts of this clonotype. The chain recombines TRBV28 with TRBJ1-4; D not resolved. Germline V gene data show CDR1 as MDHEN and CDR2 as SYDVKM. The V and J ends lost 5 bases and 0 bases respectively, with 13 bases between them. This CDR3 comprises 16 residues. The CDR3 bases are TGTGCCAGCAGTCCTAGGACTCCGACAACTAATGAAAAACTGTTTTTT. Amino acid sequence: CASSPRTPTTNEKLFF.

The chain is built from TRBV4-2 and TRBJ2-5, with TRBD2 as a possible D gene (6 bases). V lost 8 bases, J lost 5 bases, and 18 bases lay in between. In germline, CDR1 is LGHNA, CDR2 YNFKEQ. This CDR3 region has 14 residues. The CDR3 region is CASGPATSTETQYF. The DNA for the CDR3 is TGTGCCAGCGGTCCCGCAACTAGCACGGAGACCCAGTACTTC.

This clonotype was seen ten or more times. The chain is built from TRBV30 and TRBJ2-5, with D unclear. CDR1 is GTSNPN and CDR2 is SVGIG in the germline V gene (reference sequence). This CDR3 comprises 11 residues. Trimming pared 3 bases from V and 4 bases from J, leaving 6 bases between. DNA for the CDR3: TGTGCCTGGAGCGCGCTAGAGACCCAGTACTTC. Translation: CAWSALETQYF.

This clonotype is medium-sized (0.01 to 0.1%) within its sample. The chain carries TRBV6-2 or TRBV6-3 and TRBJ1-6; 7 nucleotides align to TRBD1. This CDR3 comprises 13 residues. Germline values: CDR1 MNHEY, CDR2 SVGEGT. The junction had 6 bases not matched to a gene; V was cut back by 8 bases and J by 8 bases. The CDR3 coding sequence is TGTGCCAGCTACCGGGACAGCCATTCACCCCTCCACTTT. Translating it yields CASYRDSHSPLHF.

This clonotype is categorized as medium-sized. The CDR3 is CASRIGLASGYNEQFF. The CDR3, as DNA: TGTGCCAGCCGAATCGGGCTGGCTAGCGGGTACAATGAGCAGTTCTTC. The V and J genes are TRBV27 and TRBJ2-1; 8 bases align to TRBD2. The CDR3 runs to 16 residues. The germline V gene encodes CDR1 MNHEY and CDR2 SMNVEV (reference sequence). The trim removed 8 bases at V and 4 bases at J, leaving 13 bases unmatched.

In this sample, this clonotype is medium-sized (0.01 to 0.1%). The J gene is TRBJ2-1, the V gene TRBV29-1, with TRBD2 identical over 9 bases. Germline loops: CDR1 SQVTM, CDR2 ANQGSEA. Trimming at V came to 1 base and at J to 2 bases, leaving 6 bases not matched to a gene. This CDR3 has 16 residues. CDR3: CSVEGGLAQPYNEQFF. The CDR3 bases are TGCAGCGTTGAAGGGGGACTAGCTCAACCCTACAATGAGCAGTTCTTC.

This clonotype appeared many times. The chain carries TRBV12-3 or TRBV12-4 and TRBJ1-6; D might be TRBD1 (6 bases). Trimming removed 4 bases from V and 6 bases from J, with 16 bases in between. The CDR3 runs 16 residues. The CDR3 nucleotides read TGTGCCAGCAGTTCCCGACAGGCTGCCATTAATTCACCCCTCCACTTT. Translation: CASSSRQAAINSPLHF.

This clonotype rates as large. CDR3 nucleotides: TGTGCCAGCAGGACCGGGACAGGCAGAGGGAGCAATCAGCCCCAGCATTTT. Protein product: CASRTGTGRGSNQPQHF. The chain carries TRBV7-2 and TRBJ1-5; 8 positions match TRBD1. Per the germline V gene, CDR1 is SGHTA and CDR2 is FQGNSA. V gave up 6 bases and J gave up 1 base; unmatched junction bases: 11. The CDR3 covers 17 residues.

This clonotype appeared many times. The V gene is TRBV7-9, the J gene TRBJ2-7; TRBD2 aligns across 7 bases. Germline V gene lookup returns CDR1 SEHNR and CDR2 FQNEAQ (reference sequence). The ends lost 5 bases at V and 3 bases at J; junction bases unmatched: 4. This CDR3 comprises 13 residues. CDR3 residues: CASSQRDGYEQYF. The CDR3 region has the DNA TGTGCCAGCAGCCAGCGGGACGGCTACGAGCAGTACTTC.

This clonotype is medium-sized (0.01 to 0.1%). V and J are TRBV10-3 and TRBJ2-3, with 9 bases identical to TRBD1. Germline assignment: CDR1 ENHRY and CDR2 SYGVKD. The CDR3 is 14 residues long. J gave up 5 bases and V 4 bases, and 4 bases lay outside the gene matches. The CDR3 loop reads CAISGGQGLDTQYF. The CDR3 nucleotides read TGTGCCATCAGTGGGGGACAGGGTCTAGATACGCAGTATTTT.

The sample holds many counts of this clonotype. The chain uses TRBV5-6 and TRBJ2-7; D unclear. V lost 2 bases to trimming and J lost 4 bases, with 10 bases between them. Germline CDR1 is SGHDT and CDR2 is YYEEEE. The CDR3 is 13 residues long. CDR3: CASSFTALYEQYF. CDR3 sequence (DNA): TGTGCCAGCAGCTTCACAGCCCTTTACGAGCAGTACTTC. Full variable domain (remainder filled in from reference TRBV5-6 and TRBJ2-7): DAGVTQSPTHLIKTRGQQVTLRCSPKSGHDTVSWYQQALGQGPQFIFQYYEEEERQRGNFPDRFSGHQFPNYSSELNVNALLLGDSALYLCASSFTALYEQYFGPGTRLTVT.

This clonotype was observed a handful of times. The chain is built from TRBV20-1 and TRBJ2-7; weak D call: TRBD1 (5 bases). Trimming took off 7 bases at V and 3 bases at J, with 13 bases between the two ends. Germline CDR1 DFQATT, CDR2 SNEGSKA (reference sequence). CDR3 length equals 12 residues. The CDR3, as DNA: TGCAGTGGTCAGGGTAGGGGCTACGAGCAGTACTTC. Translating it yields CSGQGRGYEQYF.

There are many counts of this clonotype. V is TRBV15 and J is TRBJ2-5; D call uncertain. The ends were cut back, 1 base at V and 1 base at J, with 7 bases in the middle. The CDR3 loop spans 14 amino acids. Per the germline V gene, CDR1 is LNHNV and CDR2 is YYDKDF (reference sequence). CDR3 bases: TGTGCCACCAGCAGAGTCATTGTCCAAGAGACCCAGTACTTC. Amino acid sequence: CATSRVIVQETQYF.

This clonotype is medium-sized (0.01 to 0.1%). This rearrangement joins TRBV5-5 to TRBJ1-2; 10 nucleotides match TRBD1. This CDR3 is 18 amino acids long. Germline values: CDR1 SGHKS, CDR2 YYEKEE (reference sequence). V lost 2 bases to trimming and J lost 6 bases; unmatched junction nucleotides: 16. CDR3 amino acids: CASSFTHGMTGGGDGYTF. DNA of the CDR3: TGTGCCAGCAGCTTCACTCACGGAATGACAGGGGGCGGAGATGGCTACACCTTC.

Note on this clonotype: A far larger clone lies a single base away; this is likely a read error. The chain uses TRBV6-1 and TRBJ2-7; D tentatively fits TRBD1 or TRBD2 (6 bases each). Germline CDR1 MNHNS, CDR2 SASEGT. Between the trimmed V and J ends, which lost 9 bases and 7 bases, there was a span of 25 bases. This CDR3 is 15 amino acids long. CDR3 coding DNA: TGTGCCAGTACAAGGGGGGTTAGCTCCTACAATGAGCAGTACTTC. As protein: CASTRGVSSYNEQYF.

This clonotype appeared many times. In nucleotides, the CDR3 is TGTGCCAGCAGCTTAGTTGCTGAGACGAAGACCCAGTACTTC. Its protein product is CASSLVAETKTQYF. V and J are TRBV11-1 and TRBJ2-5; D gene unclear. Germline CDR1 is SGHAT and CDR2 is FQDESV (reference sequence). This CDR3 comprises 14 residues. V was pared by 1 base and J by 6 bases, with 12 bases between.

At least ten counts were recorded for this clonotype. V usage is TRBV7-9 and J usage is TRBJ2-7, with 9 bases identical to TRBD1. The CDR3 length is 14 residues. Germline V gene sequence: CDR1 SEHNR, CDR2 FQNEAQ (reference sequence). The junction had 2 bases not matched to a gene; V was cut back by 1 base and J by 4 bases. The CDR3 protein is CASSLGDRVYEQYF. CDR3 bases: TGTGCCAGCAGCTTAGGGGACAGGGTTTACGAGCAGTACTTC.

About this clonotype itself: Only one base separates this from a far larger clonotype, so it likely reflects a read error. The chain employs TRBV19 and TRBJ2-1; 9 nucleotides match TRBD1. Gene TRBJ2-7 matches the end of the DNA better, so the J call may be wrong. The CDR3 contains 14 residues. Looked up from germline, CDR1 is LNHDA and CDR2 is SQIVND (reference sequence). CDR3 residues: CASSRGQGCYEQYF. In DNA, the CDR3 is TGTGCCAGTAGTAGGGGACAGGGATGCTACGAGCAGTACTTC.

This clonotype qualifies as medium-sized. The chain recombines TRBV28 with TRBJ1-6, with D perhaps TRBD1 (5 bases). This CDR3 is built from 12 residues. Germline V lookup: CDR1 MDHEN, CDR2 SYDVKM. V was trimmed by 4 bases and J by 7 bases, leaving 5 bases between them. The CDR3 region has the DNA TGTGCCAGCAGTTCAGGGAATTCACCCCTCCACTTT. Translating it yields CASSSGNSPLHF.

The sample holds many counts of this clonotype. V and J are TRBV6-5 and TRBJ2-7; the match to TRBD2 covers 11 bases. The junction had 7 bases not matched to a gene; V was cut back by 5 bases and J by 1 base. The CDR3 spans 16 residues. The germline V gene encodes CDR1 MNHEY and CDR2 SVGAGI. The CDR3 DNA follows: TGTGCCAGCAGTGGAAAGACTAGCGGGGAGTCCTACGAGCAGTACTTC. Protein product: CASSGKTSGESYEQYF.

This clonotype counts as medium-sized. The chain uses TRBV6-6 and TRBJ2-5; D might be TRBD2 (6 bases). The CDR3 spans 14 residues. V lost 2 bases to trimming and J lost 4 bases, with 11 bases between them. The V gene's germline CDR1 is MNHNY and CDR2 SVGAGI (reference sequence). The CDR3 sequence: CASSYDPGRETQYF. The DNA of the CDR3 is TGTGCCAGCAGTTACGACCCCGGGAGAGAGACCCAGTACTTC.

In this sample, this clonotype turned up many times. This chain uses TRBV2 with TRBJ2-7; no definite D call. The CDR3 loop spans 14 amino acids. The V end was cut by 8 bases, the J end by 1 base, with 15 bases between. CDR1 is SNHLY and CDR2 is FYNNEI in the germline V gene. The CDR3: CASLRSRWSYEQYF. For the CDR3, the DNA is TGTGCCAGCCTCAGGAGCCGTTGGTCCTACGAGCAGTACTTC.

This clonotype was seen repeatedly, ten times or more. The CDR3 coding sequence is TGTGCCAGCAGTTACGGTGGGAGCGGGGGCTCCTACGAGCAGTACTTC. Translated, it gives CASSYGGSGGSYEQYF. This chain joins TRBV6-6 and TRBJ2-7, with TRBD2 identical over 8 bases. The CDR3 length is 16 residues. Trimming took 2 bases from V and 0 from J; bases not matched to a gene: 6. Germline V gene sequence: CDR1 MNHNY, CDR2 SVGAGI (reference sequence).